This is a list of T cell receptor beta chains from one sample in a study of T cell repertoires in cytomegalovirus infection. Using its own MiXCR run on the reads, TCRdb lists one record per CDR3 protein. The top ten hold approximately 10% of the sample, which has fewer than 400,000 distinct CDR3 sequences, 15% to 20% seen once. Input material: PBMCs. The receptors were gathered from a human donor in good health (CMV status not recorded). Some clones in this sample may be carry-over from other donors' samples. Each CDR3 is given with its conserved first and last residue. The D gene is left open where the match is weak. Expanded clones are given a class, and other clones once, few, many or no size at all.

d_gene	j_gene	abundance	v_gene	CDR3nt	CDR3aa
TRBD2	TRBJ2-7	many	TRBV6-6	TGTGCCAGCAGTTACCCGGGACTAGCGGGAGGCTACGAGCAGTACTTC	CASSYPGLAGGYEQYF
NA	TRBJ2-5	many	TRBV6-2/TRBV6-3	TGTGCCAGCAGTTACCCGGGCGGGGCCAAGACCCAGTACTTC	CASSYPGGAKTQYF
NA	TRBJ1-2	few	TRBV4-3	TGCGCCAGCAGCCAAGCGGGGGCGGTGTCTGGCTACACCTTC	CASSQAGAVSGYTF
NA	TRBJ2-3	many	TRBV11-2	TGTGCCAGCAGCCAGTGGGGAGCCGGCACAGATACGCAGTATTTT	CASSQWGAGTDTQYF
TRBD2	TRBJ2-2	few	TRBV7-6	TGTGCCAGCAGCTTTATACCAACTTCGCGGGGGGGATCCGGGGAGCTGTTTTTT	CASSFIPTSRGGSGELFF
NA	TRBJ2-2	few	TRBV6-2/TRBV6-3	TGTGCCAGCAGTTATTCAGAAACCGGGGAGCTGTTTTTT	CASSYSETGELFF
TRBD1	TRBJ1-1	NA	TRBV7-9	TGTGCCAGCAGCTTCCAGGGGGGCATGAACACTGAAGCTTTCTTT	CASSFQGGMNTEAFF
NA	TRBJ2-5	NA	TRBV7-2	TGTGCCAGCAGCTTAGTGGCTAACGCCCACCTTGGGACCCAGTACTTC	CASSLVANAHLGTQYF
TRBD2	TRBJ2-7	many	TRBV7-2	TGTGCCAGCAGCTCGCCTCAGCGGGGGGCCTCCTACGAGCAGTACTTC	CASSSPQRGASYEQYF
NA	TRBJ1-4	NA	TRBV7-2	TGTGCCAGCAGCTTAACCGTCCAGGGGGAAAAACTGTTTTTT	CASSLTVQGEKLFF
NA	TRBJ1-5	NA	TRBV11-2	TGTGCCAGCAGCTTAGAAAGGGTTGGGCCCCAGCATTTT	CASSLERVGPQHF